This passage covers 15 T cell receptor beta chains from one sample sequenced in a study of graft-versus-host responses after intestinal transplantation. TCRdb's copy holds only in-frame clones and misses some; the assay was immunoSEQ multiplex PCR. The sample lists tens of thousands of clones; about 94% were seen once. Their antigens are not known. This sample comprised unstimulated CD4+ T cells sorted from spleen or lymph node cells, obtained before transplant. These TCRs come from a human donor who was the organ donor for an intestinal transplant.

The chain joins TRBV2 to TRBJ2-3; 8 nucleotides agree with TRBD1. CDR1 is SNHLY and CDR2 is FYNNEI in the germline V gene. The CDR3 loop spans 14 amino acids. V shed 1 base and J 9 bases; nucleotides not matched to a gene: 6. The CDR3 here is CASSEGTYRGTQYF. The DNA of the CDR3 is TGTGCCAGCAGTGAAGGGACCTACAGGGGGACGCAGTATTTT.

The CDR3 DNA reads TGTGCCAGCAGCCCCGGCAGAGACAGGGTCCCCTACGAGCAGTACTTC. Amino acid sequence: CASSPGRDRVPYEQYF. The J gene is TRBJ2-7, the V gene TRBV7-9, with TRBD1 identical over 7 bases. Germline loops: CDR1 SEHNR, CDR2 FQNEAQ (reference sequence). The CDR3 consists of 16 residues. Trimming at V came to 5 bases and at J to 2 bases, leaving 12 bases not matched to a gene.

This clone has just a few counts. The chain links TRBV9 to TRBJ2-7; 12 nucleotides agree with TRBD2. Losses at the gene ends were 2 bases for V and 3 bases for J; bases not matched to a gene: 0. The CDR3 has 14 residues. From germline, CDR1 is SGDLS and CDR2 YYNGEE. CDR3 loop: CASSVTSGGYEQYF. As DNA, the CDR3 is TGTGCCAGCAGCGTGACTAGCGGGGGCTACGAGCAGTACTTC.

The chain uses TRBV15 and TRBJ2-5; D gene uncertain. The V end was cut by 0 bases, the J end by 5 bases, with 7 bases between. The length of the CDR3 is 13 residues. In germline, CDR1 is LNHNV, CDR2 YYDKDF (reference sequence). As DNA, the CDR3 is TGTGCCACCAGCAGAGATCTTTGGGAGACCCAGTACTTC. It is translated as CATSRDLWETQYF.

This clone was detected only a few times. The V gene is TRBV5-1, the J gene TRBJ2-2; TRBD2 aligns across 10 bases. CDR1 and CDR2 from the germline V gene are SGHRS and YFSETQ. The CDR3 consists of 15 residues. The ends lost 0 bases at V and 6 bases at J; junction bases unmatched: 2. CDR3 sequence: CASSLVAGGPGELFF. For the CDR3, the DNA is TGCGCCAGCAGCTTGGTAGCGGGGGGTCCCGGGGAGCTGTTTTTT.

J is TRBJ2-3 and V is TRBV6-8; D is unresolved. CDR1 MNHGY and CDR2 SAAAGT come from the germline V gene. CDR3 length equals 17 residues. Between the trimmed V and J ends, which lost 0 bases and 2 bases, there was a span of 15 bases. This CDR3 is CASSYSVGSGDTDTQYF. In DNA form, the CDR3 reads TGTGCCAGCAGTTACTCGGTCGGCAGTGGCGACACAGATACGCAGTATTTT.

This chain connects TRBV2 to TRBJ2-5, with 7 bases matching TRBD2. Unmatched junction bases numbered 7, after V lost 5 bases and J lost 1 base. Germline values: CDR1 SNHLY, CDR2 FYNNEI. The CDR3 loop spans 15 amino acids. The CDR3 DNA follows: TGTGCCAGCAGTACCGGAAGGACTAGCCAAGAGACCCAGTACTTC. It translates to CASSTGRTSQETQYF.

The chain links TRBV19 to TRBJ1-2; no firm D call. Germline V CDR1 and CDR2: LNHDA, SQIVND (reference sequence). V lost 6 bases, J lost 4 bases, and 15 bases lay in between. CDR3 length: 14 amino acids. The CDR3 spells CASSKEARGYGYTF. Written as DNA, the CDR3 is TGTGCCAGTAGCAAGGAGGCGCGGGGCTATGGCTACACCTTC. Looking up the rest from reference TRBV19 and TRBJ1-2 gives the full variable domain: DGGITQSPKYLFRKEGQNVTLSCEQNLNHDAMYWYRQDPGQGLRLIYYSQIVNDFQKGDIAEGYSVSREKKESFPLTVTSAQKNPTAFYLCASSKEARGYGYTFGSGTRLTVV.

V and J are TRBV28 and TRBJ2-1; TRBD1 matches at 7 bases. Germline lookup yields CDR1 MDHEN and CDR2 SYDVKM. V lost 6 bases and J lost 8; bases outside the gene matches: 10. CDR3 length: 14 residues. The CDR3 bases are TGTGCCAGCAGGTTGGGAAGGGGGCTCGATGAGCAGTTCTTC. Translated, it gives CASRLGRGLDEQFF. The full variable domain, rest sourced from reference TRBV28 and TRBJ2-1, is DVKVTQSSRYLVKRTGEKVFLECVQDMDHENMFWYRQDPGLGLRLIYFSYDVKMKEKGDIPEGYSVSREKKERFSLILESASTNQTSMYLCASRLGRGLDEQFFGPGTRLTVL.

The J gene is TRBJ2-7, the V gene TRBV7-9, with 9 bases that match TRBD2. This CDR3 region has 15 residues. Germline V gene sequence: CDR1 SEHNR, CDR2 FQNEAQ (reference sequence). V lost 8 bases to trimming and J lost 0 bases; unmatched junction nucleotides: 8. CDR3 nucleotide sequence: TGTGCCAGCGGCGGGGGGGAATTAAGCTCCTACGAGCAGTACTTC. Translated, it gives CASGGGELSSYEQYF.

The genes are TRBV5-6 and TRBJ2-5; 7 bases are shared with TRBD1. V was pared by 4 bases and J by 1 base, with 7 bases of the junction left unmatched. Per germline, CDR1 SGHDT and CDR2 YYEEEE. The CDR3 length is 15 residues. The CDR3, as DNA: TGTGCCAGCAGCCGCCGACAGGGAGTCCAAGAGACCCAGTACTTC. This codes for CASSRRQGVQETQYF.

This clone was observed once. This sequence joins TRBV6-5 and TRBJ2-5; TRBD1 might be the D (6 bases). Germline assignment: CDR1 MNHEY and CDR2 SVGAGI. V gave up 2 bases and J gave up 4 bases, with 14 bases separating them. The CDR3 is made up of 15 amino acids. The DNA for the CDR3 is TGTGCCAGCAGTTACAACCACAGGGTGGGAGAGACCCAGTACTTC. It specifies CASSYNHRVGETQYF.

This chain connects TRBV19 to TRBJ1-5; unclear D gene. CDR1 and CDR2 (germline): LNHDA, SQIVND (reference sequence). Trimming left V 0 bases short and J 6 bases short, with 3 bases between. The length of the CDR3 is 12 residues. The CDR3 region is CASSIDSQPQHF. The CDR3 DNA follows: TGTGCCAGTAGTATAGACAGTCAGCCCCAGCATTTT.

This clone was observed a single time. The chain uses TRBV7-9 and TRBJ2-7, with D possibly matching TRBD1 (6 bases). Germline V lookup: CDR1 SEHNR, CDR2 FQNEAQ (reference sequence). The V and J ends lost 4 bases and 6 bases respectively, with 13 bases between them. This CDR3 spans 13 amino acids. The CDR3 DNA sequence: TGTGCCAGCAGCTCCCGGGACACCCTCGAGCAGTACTTC. Its translation: CASSSRDTLEQYF.

This clone was seen only once. The chain is built from TRBV4-1 and TRBJ1-3; 7 bases are shared with TRBD1. The J segment lost 4 bases and the V segment lost 3 bases, leaving 9 bases of the junction unmatched. The CDR3 runs 16 residues. Germline V CDR1 and CDR2: MGHRA, YSYEKL. This chain's CDR3 is CASSQGTGVKGNTIYF. CDR3 nucleotides: TGCGCCAGCAGCCAGGGAACAGGGGTTAAGGGAAACACCATATATTTT.